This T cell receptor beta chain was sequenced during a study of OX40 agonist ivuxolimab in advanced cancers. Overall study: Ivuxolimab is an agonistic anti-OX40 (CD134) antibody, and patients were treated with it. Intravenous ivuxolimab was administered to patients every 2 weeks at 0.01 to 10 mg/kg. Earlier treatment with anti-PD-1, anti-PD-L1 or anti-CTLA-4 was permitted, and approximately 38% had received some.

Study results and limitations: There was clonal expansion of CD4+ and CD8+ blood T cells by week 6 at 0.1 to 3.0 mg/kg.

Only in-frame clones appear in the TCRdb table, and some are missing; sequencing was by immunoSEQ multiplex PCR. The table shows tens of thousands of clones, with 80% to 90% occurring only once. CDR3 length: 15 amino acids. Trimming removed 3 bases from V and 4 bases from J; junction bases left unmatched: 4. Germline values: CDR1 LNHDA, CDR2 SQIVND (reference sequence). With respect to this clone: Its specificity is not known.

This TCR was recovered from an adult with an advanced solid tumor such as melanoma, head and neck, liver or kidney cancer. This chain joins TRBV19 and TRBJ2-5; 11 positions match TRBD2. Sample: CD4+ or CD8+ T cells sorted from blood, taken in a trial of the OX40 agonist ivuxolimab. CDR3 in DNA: TGTGCCAGTAGTATTACACTAGCGGGAGTAGAGACCCAGTACTTC. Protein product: CASSITLAGVETQYF.